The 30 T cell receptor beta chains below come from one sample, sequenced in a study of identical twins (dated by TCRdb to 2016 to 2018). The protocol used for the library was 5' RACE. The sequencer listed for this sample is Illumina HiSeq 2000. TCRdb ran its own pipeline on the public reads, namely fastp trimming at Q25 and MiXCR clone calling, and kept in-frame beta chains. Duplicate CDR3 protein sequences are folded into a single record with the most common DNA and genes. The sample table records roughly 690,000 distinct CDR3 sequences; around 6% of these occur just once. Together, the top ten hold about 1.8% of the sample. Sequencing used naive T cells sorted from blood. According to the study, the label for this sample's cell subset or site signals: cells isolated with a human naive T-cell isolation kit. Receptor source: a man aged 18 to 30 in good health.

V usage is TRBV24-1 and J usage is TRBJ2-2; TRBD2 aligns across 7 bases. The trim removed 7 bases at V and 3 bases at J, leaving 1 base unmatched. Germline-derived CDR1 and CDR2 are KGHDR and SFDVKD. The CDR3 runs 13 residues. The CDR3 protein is CATRAGYTGELFF. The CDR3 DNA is TGTGCCACCAGAGCGGGGTACACCGGGGAGCTGTTTTTT.

CDR3 in amino acids: CASSLLLASPSTDTQYF. In DNA form, the CDR3 reads TGTGCCAGCAGTTTACTGCTAGCTTCGCCTAGCACAGATACGCAGTATTTT. The genes are TRBV27 and TRBJ2-3; D may be TRBD2 (5 bases). CDR3 length equals 17 residues. V lost 2 bases and J lost 0, with 15 bases in between. Looked up from germline, CDR1 is MNHEY and CDR2 is SMNVEV (reference sequence).

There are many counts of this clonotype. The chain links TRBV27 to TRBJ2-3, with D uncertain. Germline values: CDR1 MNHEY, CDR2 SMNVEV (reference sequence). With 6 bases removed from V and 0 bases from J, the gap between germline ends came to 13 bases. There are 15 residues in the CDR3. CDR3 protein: CASRRSASSTDTQYF. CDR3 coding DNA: TGTGCCAGCAGAAGAAGTGCGTCTAGCACAGATACGCAGTATTTT.

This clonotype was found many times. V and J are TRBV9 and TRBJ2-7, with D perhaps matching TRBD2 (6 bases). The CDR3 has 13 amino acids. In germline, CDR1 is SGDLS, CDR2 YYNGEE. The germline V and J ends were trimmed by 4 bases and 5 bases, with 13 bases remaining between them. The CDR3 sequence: CASSPMTGDEQYF. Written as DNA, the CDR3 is TGTGCCAGCAGCCCTATGACGGGGGACGAGCAGTACTTC.

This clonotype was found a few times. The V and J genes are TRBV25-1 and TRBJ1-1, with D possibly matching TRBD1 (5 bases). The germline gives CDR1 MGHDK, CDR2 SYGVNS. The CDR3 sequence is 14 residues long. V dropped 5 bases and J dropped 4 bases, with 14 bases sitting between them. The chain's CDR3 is CASSTTGGFTEAFF. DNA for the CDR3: TGTGCCAGCAGTACAACGGGGGGATTCACTGAAGCTTTCTTT.

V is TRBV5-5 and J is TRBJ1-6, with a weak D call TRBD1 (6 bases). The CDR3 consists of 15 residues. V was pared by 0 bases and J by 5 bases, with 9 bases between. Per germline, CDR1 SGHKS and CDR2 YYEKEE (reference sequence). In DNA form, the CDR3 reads TGTGCCAGCAGCTTGGTTGGACAGAATAATTCACCCCTCCACTTT. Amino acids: CASSLVGQNNSPLHF.

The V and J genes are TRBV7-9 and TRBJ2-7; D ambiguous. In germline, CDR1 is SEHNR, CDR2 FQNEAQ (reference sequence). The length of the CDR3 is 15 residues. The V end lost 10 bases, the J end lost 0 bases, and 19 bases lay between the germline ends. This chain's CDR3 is CATAHPEWPSYEQYF. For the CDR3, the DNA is TGTGCCACCGCCCACCCCGAGTGGCCCTCCTACGAGCAGTACTTC.

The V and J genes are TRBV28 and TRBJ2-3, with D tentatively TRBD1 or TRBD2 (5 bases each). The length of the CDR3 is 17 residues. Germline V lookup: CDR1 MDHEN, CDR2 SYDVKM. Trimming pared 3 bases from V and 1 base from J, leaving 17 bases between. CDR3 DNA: TGTGCCAGCAGTTTGAGATCCGGGGCCAAGCGCACAGATACGCAGTATTTT. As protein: CASSLRSGAKRTDTQYF. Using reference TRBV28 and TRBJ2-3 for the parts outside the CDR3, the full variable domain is DVKVTQSSRYLVKRTGEKVFLECVQDMDHENMFWYRQDPGLGLRLIYFSYDVKMKEKGDIPEGYSVSREKKERFSLILESASTNQTSMYLCASSLRSGAKRTDTQYFGPGTRLTVL.

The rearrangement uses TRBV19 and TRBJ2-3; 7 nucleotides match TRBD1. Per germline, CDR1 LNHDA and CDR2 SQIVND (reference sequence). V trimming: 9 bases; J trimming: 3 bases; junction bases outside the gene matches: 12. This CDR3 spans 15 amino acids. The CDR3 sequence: CASQRGGGRTDTQYF. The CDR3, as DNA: TGTGCCAGCCAGCGAGGGGGCGGTAGGACAGATACGCAGTATTTT.

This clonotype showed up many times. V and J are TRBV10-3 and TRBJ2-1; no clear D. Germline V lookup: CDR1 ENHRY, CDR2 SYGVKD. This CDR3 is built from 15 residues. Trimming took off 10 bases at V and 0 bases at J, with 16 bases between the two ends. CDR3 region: CATEMAKSSYNEQFF. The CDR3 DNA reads TGTGCCACAGAAATGGCGAAAAGCTCCTACAATGAGCAGTTCTTC.

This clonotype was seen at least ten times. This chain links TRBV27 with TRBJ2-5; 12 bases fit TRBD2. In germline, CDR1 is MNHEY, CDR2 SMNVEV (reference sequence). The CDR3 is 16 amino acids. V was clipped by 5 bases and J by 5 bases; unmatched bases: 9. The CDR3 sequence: CASSALRLAGVETQYF. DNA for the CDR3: TGTGCCAGCAGTGCCTTGAGACTAGCGGGAGTTGAGACCCAGTACTTC.

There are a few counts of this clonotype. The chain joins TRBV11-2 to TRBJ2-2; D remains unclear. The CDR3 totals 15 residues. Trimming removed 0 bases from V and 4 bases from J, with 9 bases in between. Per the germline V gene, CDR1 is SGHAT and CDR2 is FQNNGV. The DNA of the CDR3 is TGTGCCAGCAGCTTAGAGCTGGGTCCCACCGGGGAGCTGTTTTTT. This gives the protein CASSLELGPTGELFF.

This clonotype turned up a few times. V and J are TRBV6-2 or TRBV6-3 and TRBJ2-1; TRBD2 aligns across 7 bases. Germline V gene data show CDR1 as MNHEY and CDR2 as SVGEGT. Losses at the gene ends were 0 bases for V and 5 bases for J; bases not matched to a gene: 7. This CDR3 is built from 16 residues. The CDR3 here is CASSYSPAGVNNEQFF. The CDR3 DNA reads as TGTGCCAGCAGTTACTCCCCGGCGGGAGTGAACAATGAGCAGTTCTTC.

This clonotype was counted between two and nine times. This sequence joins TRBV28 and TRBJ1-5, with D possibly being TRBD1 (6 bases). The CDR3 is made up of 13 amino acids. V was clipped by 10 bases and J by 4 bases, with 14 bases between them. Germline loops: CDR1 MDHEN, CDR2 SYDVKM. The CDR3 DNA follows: TGTGCCACCCACGGGGGCATAAATCAGCCCCAGCATTTT. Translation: CATHGGINQPQHF. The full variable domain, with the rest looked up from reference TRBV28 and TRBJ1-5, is DVKVTQSSRYLVKRTGEKVFLECVQDMDHENMFWYRQDPGLGLRLIYFSYDVKMKEKGDIPEGYSVSREKKERFSLILESASTNQTSMYLCATHGGINQPQHFGDGTRLSIL.

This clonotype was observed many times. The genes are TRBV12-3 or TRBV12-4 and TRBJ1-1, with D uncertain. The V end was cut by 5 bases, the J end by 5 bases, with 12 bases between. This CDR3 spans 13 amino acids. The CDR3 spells CASSQRPRTEAFF. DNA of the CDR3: TGTGCCAGCAGTCAACGGCCCAGGACTGAAGCTTTCTTT.

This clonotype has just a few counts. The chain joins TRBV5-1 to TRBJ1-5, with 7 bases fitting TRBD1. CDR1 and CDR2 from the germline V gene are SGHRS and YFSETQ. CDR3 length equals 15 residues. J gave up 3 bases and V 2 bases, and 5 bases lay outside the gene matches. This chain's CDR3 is CASSFTGAHNQPQHF. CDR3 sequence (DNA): TGCGCCAGCAGCTTCACAGGGGCTCACAATCAGCCCCAGCATTTT.

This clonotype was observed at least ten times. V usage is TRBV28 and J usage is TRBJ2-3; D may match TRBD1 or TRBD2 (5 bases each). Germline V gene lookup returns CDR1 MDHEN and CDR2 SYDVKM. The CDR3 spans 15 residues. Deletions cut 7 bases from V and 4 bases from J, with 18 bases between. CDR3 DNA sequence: TGTGCCAGCATCCTAGGGGTTGGAGGATCAGATACGCAGTATTTT. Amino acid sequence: CASILGVGGSDTQYF.

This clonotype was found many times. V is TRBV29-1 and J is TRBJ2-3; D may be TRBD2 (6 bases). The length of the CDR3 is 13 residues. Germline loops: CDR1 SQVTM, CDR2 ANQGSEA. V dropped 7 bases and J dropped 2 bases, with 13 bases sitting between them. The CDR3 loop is CSGWDSHTDTQYF. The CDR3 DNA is TGCAGCGGGTGGGACTCCCACACAGATACGCAGTATTTT.

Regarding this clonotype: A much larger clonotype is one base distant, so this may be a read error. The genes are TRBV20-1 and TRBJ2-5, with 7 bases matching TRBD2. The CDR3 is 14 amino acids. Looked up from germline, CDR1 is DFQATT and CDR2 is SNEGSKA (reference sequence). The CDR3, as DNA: TGCGGTGCTAGAGGGCTAGCGGTTCAAGAGACCCAGTACTTC. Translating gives CGARGLAVQETQYF.

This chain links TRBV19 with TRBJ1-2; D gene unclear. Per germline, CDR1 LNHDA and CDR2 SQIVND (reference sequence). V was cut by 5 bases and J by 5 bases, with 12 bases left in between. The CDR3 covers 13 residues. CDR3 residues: CASSQDGTYGYTF. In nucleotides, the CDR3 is TGTGCCAGTAGTCAGGACGGAACGTATGGCTACACCTTC.

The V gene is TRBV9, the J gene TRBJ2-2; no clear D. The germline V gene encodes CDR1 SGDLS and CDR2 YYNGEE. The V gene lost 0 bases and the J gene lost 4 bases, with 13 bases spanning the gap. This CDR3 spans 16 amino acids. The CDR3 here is CASSVGAVPGTGELFF. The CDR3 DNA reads TGTGCCAGCAGCGTAGGGGCGGTTCCGGGCACCGGGGAGCTGTTTTTT.

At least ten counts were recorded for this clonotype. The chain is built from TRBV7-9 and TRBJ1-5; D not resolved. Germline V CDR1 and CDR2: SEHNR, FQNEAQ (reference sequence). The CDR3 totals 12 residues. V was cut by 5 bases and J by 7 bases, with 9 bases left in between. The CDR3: CASSQDWQPQHF. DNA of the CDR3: TGTGCCAGCAGCCAGGATTGGCAGCCCCAGCATTTT.

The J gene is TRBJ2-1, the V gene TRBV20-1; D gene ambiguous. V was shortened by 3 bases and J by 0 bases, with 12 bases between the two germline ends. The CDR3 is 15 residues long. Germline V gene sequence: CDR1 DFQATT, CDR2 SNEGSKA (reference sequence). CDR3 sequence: CSARELKSSYNEQFF. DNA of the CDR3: TGCAGTGCTAGGGAACTAAAGAGCTCCTACAATGAGCAGTTCTTC.

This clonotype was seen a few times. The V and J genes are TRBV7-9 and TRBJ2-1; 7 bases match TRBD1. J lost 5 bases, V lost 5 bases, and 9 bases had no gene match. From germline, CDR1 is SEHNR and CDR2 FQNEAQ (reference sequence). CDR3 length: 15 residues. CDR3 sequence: CASSRRQGQNNEQFF. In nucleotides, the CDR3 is TGTGCCAGCAGCAGGAGACAGGGACAAAACAATGAGCAGTTCTTC.

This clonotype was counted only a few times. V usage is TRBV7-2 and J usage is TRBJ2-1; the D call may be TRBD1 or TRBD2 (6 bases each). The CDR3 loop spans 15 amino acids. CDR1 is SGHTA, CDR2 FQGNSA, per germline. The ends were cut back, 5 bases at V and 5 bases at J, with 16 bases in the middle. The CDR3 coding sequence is TGTGCCAGCAGCCTAGACGGGGGCCCACACAATGAGCAGTTCTTC. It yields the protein CASSLDGGPHNEQFF.

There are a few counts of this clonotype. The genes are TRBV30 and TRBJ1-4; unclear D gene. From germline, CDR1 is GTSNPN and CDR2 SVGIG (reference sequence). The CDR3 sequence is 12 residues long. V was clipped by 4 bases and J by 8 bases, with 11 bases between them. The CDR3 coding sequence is TGTGCCTGGAACGCCGGTCGGGAAAAACTGTTTTTT. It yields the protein CAWNAGREKLFF.

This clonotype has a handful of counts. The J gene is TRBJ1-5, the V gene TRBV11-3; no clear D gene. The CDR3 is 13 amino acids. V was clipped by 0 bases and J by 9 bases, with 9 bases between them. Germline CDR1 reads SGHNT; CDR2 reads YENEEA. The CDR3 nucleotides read TGTGCCAGCAGCTTAGATCGTCTTTCGCCCCAGCATTTT. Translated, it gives CASSLDRLSPQHF.

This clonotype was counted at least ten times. This CDR3 reads CSVVGQYDQPQHF. The CDR3 DNA is TGCAGCGTTGTGGGACAGTACGATCAGCCCCAGCATTTT. The V call is TRBV29-1, the J call TRBJ1-5, with TRBD1 matching over 7 bases. The CDR3 length is 13 residues. The V segment lost 4 bases and the J segment 5 bases; nucleotides outside the gene matches: 5. The germline gives CDR1 SQVTM, CDR2 ANQGSEA.

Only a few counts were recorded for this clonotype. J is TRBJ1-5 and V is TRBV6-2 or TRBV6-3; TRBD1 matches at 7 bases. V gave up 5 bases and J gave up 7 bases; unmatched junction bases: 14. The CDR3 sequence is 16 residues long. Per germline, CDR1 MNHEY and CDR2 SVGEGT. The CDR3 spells CASSRPSRQGGQPQHF. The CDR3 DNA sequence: TGTGCCAGCAGTCGACCCTCGAGACAGGGTGGCCAGCCCCAGCATTTT.

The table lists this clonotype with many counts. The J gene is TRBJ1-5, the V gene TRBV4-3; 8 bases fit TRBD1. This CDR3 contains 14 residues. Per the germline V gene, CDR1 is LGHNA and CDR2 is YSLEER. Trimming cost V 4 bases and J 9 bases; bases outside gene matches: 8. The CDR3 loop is CASSLQDREGPQHF. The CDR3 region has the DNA TGCGCCAGCAGCCTCCAGGACAGGGAAGGGCCCCAGCATTTT.